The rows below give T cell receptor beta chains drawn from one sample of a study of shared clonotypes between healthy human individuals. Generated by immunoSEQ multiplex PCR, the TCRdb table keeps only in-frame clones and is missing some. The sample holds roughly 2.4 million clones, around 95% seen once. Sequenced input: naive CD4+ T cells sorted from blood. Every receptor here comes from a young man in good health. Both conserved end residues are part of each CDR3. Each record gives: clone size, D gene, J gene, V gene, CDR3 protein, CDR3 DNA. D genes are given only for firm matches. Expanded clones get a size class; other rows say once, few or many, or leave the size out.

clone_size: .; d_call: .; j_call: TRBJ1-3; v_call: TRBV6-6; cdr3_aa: CASSYTYYSGNTIYF; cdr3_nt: TGTGCCAGCAGTTACACATACTACTCTGGAAACACCATATATTTT
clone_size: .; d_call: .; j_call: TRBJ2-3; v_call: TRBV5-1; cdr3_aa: CASSLVGTRLRPTQYF; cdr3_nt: TGCGCCAGCAGCTTGGTGGGGACCCGATTAAGACCTACGCAGTATTTT
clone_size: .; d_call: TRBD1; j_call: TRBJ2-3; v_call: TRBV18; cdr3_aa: CASSRGQRGTDTQYF; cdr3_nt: TGTGCCAGCTCACGGGGACAGAGAGGCACAGATACGCAGTATTTT
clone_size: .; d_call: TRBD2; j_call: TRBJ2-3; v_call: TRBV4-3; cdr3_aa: CASSQGGTSVFTSTDTQYF; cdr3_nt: TGCGCCAGCAGCCAGGGCGGGACTAGCGTATTTACTAGCACAGATACGCAGTATTTT
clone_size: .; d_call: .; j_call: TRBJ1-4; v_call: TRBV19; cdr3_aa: CASSMGRDEKLFF; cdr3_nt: TGTGCCAGTAGTATGGGACGGGATGAAAAACTGTTTTTT
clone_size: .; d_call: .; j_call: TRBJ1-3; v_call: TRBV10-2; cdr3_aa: CASSEGGSSGNTIYF; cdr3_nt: TGCGCCAGCAGTGAGGGCGGCTCCTCTGGAAACACCATATATTTT
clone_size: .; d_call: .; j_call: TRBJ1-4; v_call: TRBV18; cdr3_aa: CASSWTDEKLFF; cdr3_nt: TGTGCCAGCTCATGGACGGACGAAAAACTGTTTTTT
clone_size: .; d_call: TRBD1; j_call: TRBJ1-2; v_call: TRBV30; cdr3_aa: CATRPRDRAVYTF; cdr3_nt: TGTGCGACGCGACCCCGGGACAGGGCGGTATACACCTTC
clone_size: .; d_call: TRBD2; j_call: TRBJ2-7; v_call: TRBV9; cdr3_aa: CASSVGTSGKAEQYF; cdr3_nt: TGTGCCAGCAGCGTAGGGACTAGCGGGAAGGCCGAGCAGTACTTC
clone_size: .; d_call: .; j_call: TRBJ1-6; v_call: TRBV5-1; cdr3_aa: CASSLGRVGNSPLHF; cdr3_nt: TGCGCCAGCAGCTTGGGAAGGGTGGGCAATTCACCCCTCCACTTT
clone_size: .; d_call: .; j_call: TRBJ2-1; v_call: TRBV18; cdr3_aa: CASSPLSSGGNEQFF; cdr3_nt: TGTGCCAGCTCACCATTATCCTCAGGAGGCAATGAGCAGTTCTTC
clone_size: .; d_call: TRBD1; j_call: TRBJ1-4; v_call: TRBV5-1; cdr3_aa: CASSFQGARDEKLFF; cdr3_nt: TGCGCCAGCAGTTTTCAGGGGGCTCGGGATGAAAAACTGTTTTTT
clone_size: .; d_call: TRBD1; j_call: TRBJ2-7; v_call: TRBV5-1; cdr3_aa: CASSEGRTGAYEQYF; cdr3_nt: TGCGCCAGCAGCGAGGGGCGGACAGGGGCCTACGAGCAGTACTTC
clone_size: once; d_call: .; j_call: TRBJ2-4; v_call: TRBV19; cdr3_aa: CASSNRQLAKNIQYF; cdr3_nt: TGTGCCAGTAGTAATCGACAGCTAGCCAAAAACATTCAGTACTTC